Presented here are 30 T cell receptor beta chains from one specimen sequenced in a study of blood T cell repertoires in COVID-19. The repertoire was sequenced with immunoSEQ multiplex PCR; TCRdb's copy has only in-frame clones and lacks some. The sample shows over 100,000 clones, roughly 88% of them seen only once. The material sequenced was peripheral blood. The receptors stem from a man between 50 and 59 years old with acute or convalescent COVID-19.

The V and J genes are TRBV5-1 and TRBJ2-5, with D possibly matching TRBD2 (5 bases). There are 14 residues in the CDR3. V was trimmed by 4 bases and J by 5 bases, leaving 15 bases between them. Germline values: CDR1 SGHRS, CDR2 YFSETQ. Here the CDR3 reads CASSLGEGLETQYF. In DNA, the CDR3 is TGCGCCAGCAGCCTGGGTGAGGGCCTGGAGACCCAGTACTTC.

The gene calls are TRBV19 and TRBJ1-5; 8 nucleotides agree with TRBD1. The CDR3 covers 16 residues. V shed 6 bases, J shed 9 bases, and the junction held 16 bases outside the gene matches. Germline V gene lookup returns CDR1 LNHDA and CDR2 SQIVND (reference sequence). DNA for the CDR3: TGTGCCAGTAGGGACATCGGGACAGGTGAATCAAGGCCCCAGCATTTT. It codes for CASRDIGTGESRPQHF.

The chain recombines TRBV5-1 with TRBJ2-7; 11 bases are shared with TRBD2. V was pared by 1 base and J by 0 bases, with 6 bases of the junction left unmatched. The germline V gene has CDR1 SGHRS and CDR2 YFSETQ. This CDR3 spans 17 amino acids. CDR3 in amino acids: CASSLPGTSGNSYEQYF. The DNA of the CDR3 is TGCGCCAGCAGCTTGCCCGGGACTAGCGGAAACTCCTACGAGCAGTACTTC.

CDR3 DNA: TGTGCCAGTAGGATAACAGGGGGCTCATGGACTGAAGCTTTCTTT. Residues: CASRITGGSWTEAFF. This chain joins TRBV19 and TRBJ1-1, with 9 bases identical to TRBD1. Germline V gene lookup returns CDR1 LNHDA and CDR2 SQIVND (reference sequence). Unmatched junction bases numbered 10, after V lost 6 bases and J lost 5 bases. This CDR3 contains 15 residues. Using reference TRBV19 and TRBJ1-1 for the parts outside the CDR3, the full variable domain is DGGITQSPKYLFRKEGQNVTLSCEQNLNHDAMYWYRQDPGQGLRLIYYSQIVNDFQKGDIAEGYSVSREKKESFPLTVTSAQKNPTAFYLCASRITGGSWTEAFFGQGTRLTVV.

The rearrangement links TRBV5-1 to TRBJ2-3; D not certain. The CDR3 spans 15 residues. The V end lost 5 bases, the J end lost 1 base, and 14 bases lay between the germline ends. Germline CDR1 is SGHRS and CDR2 is YFSETQ. The CDR3 loop is CASRNPSAGTDTQYF. In nucleotides, the CDR3 is TGCGCCAGCAGGAACCCGTCGGCGGGCACAGATACGCAGTATTTT.

The chain carries TRBV2 and TRBJ1-5, with TRBD1 identical over 10 bases. The CDR3 length is 15 residues. CDR1 SNHLY and CDR2 FYNNEI come from the germline V gene. The V and J ends lost 6 bases and 3 bases, in that order; junction bases with no gene match: 5. In DNA, the CDR3 is TGTGCCAGCAGCCCCGGGACAGGGGTCAATCAGCCCCAGCATTTT. Its translation is CASSPGTGVNQPQHF.

The rearrangement joins TRBV18 to TRBJ2-3; 9 bases agree with TRBD1. The V gene end was trimmed by 3 bases and the J gene end by 4 bases; junction bases not matched to a gene: 8. CDR3 length: 16 residues. Germline CDR1 KGHSH, CDR2 LQKENI. The DNA for the CDR3 is TGTGCCAGCTCACCTCTTGACAGGGGGACGTCAGATACGCAGTATTTT. It codes for CASSPLDRGTSDTQYF.

The sample holds one count of this clone. The J gene is TRBJ1-5, the V gene TRBV12-3 or TRBV12-4; D is undetermined. The CDR3 has 13 amino acids. The V end was cut by 5 bases, the J end by 3 bases, with 8 bases between. CDR3 DNA: TGTGCCAGCAGTAGAGGACTCAATCAGCCCCAGCATTTT. Translation: CASSRGLNQPQHF.

V is TRBV29-1 and J is TRBJ2-6, with TRBD1 matching 11 bases. CDR3 length: 15 amino acids. Germline V CDR1 and CDR2: SQVTM, ANQGSEA. V lost 6 bases to trimming and J lost 3 bases; unmatched junction nucleotides: 4. The CDR3 nucleotides are TGCAGCGTCGCCGGGACAGGGGGTGGGGCCAACGTCCTGACTTTC. Translation gives CSVAGTGGGANVLTF.

This clone was recorded only once. The chain is built from TRBV9 and TRBJ2-5, with TRBD1 as a possible D gene (7 bases). The CDR3 runs to 16 residues. Germline V gene sequence: CDR1 SGDLS, CDR2 YYNGEE. V was clipped by 5 bases and J by 2 bases, with 19 bases between them. This CDR3 reads CASSRWGDRYQETQYF. Written as DNA, the CDR3 is TGTGCCAGCAGTCGATGGGGGGACAGATATCAAGAGACCCAGTACTTC.

V usage is TRBV5-1 and J usage is TRBJ1-2; 9 bases match TRBD1. From germline, CDR1 is SGHRS and CDR2 YFSETQ. This CDR3 comprises 16 residues. With 4 bases clipped from V and 1 base from J, the junction kept 8 bases outside the gene matches. The CDR3 DNA reads TGCGCCAGCAGCACGGGGACAGGGTCTCTTAACTATGGCTACACCTTC. This sequence encodes CASSTGTGSLNYGYTF.

This clone was detected only a few times. Here the CDR3 reads CASSFPGTDLYGYTF. The CDR3 DNA follows: TGCGCCAGCAGCTTCCCCGGGACAGATCTCTATGGCTACACCTTC. The chain is built from TRBV5-1 and TRBJ1-2, with 7 positions matching TRBD1. CDR1 and CDR2 from the germline V gene are SGHRS and YFSETQ. CDR3 length equals 15 residues. The V gene end was trimmed by 2 bases and the J gene end by 4 bases; junction bases not matched to a gene: 8.

V usage is TRBV4-1 and J usage is TRBJ1-4; 7 bases align to TRBD1. V trimming: 4 bases; J trimming: 0 bases; junction bases outside the gene matches: 11. Germline assignment: CDR1 MGHRA and CDR2 YSYEKL. The CDR3 has 18 amino acids. The CDR3 DNA follows: TGCGCCAGCAGCCGAGGGGGACAGACTAATGCAACTAATGAAAAACTGTTTTTT. This encodes CASSRGGQTNATNEKLFF.

The rearrangement uses TRBV5-1 and TRBJ1-1; D is ambiguous. Trimming took 0 bases from V and 8 from J, leaving 11 bases between them. The CDR3 is 13 residues long. Germline V gives CDR1 SGHRS, CDR2 YFSETQ. CDR3 protein: CASSLEAEEEAFF. CDR3 in DNA: TGCGCCAGCAGCTTGGAGGCAGAGGAAGAAGCTTTCTTT.

This clone came up once. The rearrangement uses TRBV3-1 (or the pseudogene TRBV3-2) and TRBJ2-7, with D unclear. V was trimmed by 8 bases and J by 7 bases, leaving 15 bases between them. CDR1 is LGHDT and CDR2 is YNNKEL in the germline V gene (reference sequence). The CDR3 sequence is 12 residues long. CDR3 region: CASSPGAQEQYF. CDR3 in DNA: TGTGCCAGCTCCCCGGGTGCCCAGGAGCAGTACTTC.

The V gene is TRBV3-1 (or the pseudogene TRBV3-2), the J gene TRBJ2-7; D is undetermined. The CDR3 contains 16 residues. Per the germline V gene, CDR1 is LGHDT and CDR2 is YNNKEL (reference sequence). Trimming removed 1 base at V and 0 bases at J, with 13 bases between. This CDR3 is CASSQGGSLSSYEQYF. CDR3 in DNA: TGTGCCAGCAGCCAAGGTGGTAGCTTAAGCTCCTACGAGCAGTACTTC.

The J gene is TRBJ2-3, the V gene TRBV27; weak D call: TRBD2 (5 bases). The V end lost 3 bases, the J end lost 0 bases, and 13 bases lay between the germline ends. Germline V CDR1 and CDR2: MNHEY, SMNVEV (reference sequence). The CDR3 is 16 amino acids. DNA of the CDR3: TGTGCCAGCAGTTTGAACGGGATCCGTAGCACAGATACGCAGTATTTT. It codes for CASSLNGIRSTDTQYF.

V gene TRBV28 combines with J gene TRBJ1-6, with a possible D match to TRBD1 (5 bases). The CDR3 extends over 13 amino acids. Per germline, CDR1 MDHEN and CDR2 SYDVKM. V lost 6 bases, J lost 13 bases, and 16 bases lay in between. The CDR3 reads CASSWSQGSPLHF. As DNA, the CDR3 is TGTGCCAGCAGCTGGTCCCAGGGCAGTCCCCTCCACTTT. The full variable domain, its missing parts supplied by reference TRBV28 and TRBJ1-6, is DVKVTQSSRYLVKRTGEKVFLECVQDMDHENMFWYRQDPGLGLRLIYFSYDVKMKEKGDIPEGYSVSREKKERFSLILESASTNQTSMYLCASSWSQGSPLHFGNGTRLTVT.

The chain links TRBV11-2 to TRBJ1-2; TRBD1 matches 8 bases. This CDR3 has 17 amino acids. V shed 4 bases, J shed 5 bases, and the junction held 15 bases outside the gene matches. Germline CDR1 reads SGHAT; CDR2 reads FQNNGV. DNA for the CDR3: TGTGCCAGCAGCTCCTCAGGGGGCATCATCGATCCTTATGGCTACACCTTC. It specifies CASSSSGGIIDPYGYTF.

The J gene is TRBJ1-2, the V gene TRBV6-5; 8 bases align to TRBD1. The CDR3 is 14 amino acids. V was pared by 6 bases and J by 4 bases, with 7 bases of the junction left unmatched. Germline values: CDR1 MNHEY, CDR2 SVGAGI. CDR3 region: CASSPPTGAYGYTF. Written as DNA, the CDR3 is TGTGCCAGCAGCCCACCGACAGGGGCCTATGGCTACACCTTC.

The chain uses TRBV2 and TRBJ1-5; tentative D call: TRBD1 (6 bases). Germline assignment: CDR1 SNHLY and CDR2 FYNNEI. V was clipped by 7 bases and J by 2 bases, with 15 bases between them. The CDR3 has 15 amino acids. CDR3 in amino acids: CASTAQGRGNQPQHF. The CDR3 DNA reads TGTGCCAGCACCGCCCAGGGGCGAGGCAATCAGCCCCAGCATTTT.

This sequence joins TRBV13 and TRBJ1-1; D may be TRBD1 (5 bases). In germline, CDR1 is PRHDT, CDR2 FYEKMQ (reference sequence). The CDR3 has 12 amino acids. V was cut by 3 bases and J by 4 bases, with 6 bases left in between. In DNA, the CDR3 is TGTGCCAGCAGCTTTAGGGGCACTGAAGCTTTCTTT. It encodes CASSFRGTEAFF.

This chain connects TRBV5-1 to TRBJ1-2; 7 positions agree with TRBD1. The CDR3 is made up of 13 amino acids. With 7 bases clipped from V and 8 bases from J, the junction kept 11 bases outside the gene matches. CDR1 is SGHRS, CDR2 YFSETQ, per germline. The CDR3 nucleotides read TGCGCCAGCGGGACAGATACGGGGCGCGGCTACACCTTC. Its protein is CASGTDTGRGYTF.

V gene TRBV24-1 combines with J gene TRBJ2-3, with 7 bases lining up with TRBD1. V was pared by 10 bases and J by 1 base, with 4 bases of the junction left unmatched. Germline V gives CDR1 KGHDR, CDR2 SFDVKD. This CDR3 spans 13 amino acids. CDR3 sequence reads: CATGGAGTDTQYF. The CDR3 nucleotides are TGTGCCACAGGGGGCGCGGGCACAGATACGCAGTATTTT.

The V gene is TRBV6-6, the J gene TRBJ2-7, with a tentative D call TRBD1 (5 bases). From germline, CDR1 is MNHNY and CDR2 SVGAGI (reference sequence). Trimming took 10 bases from V and 0 from J, leaving 13 bases between them. CDR3 length: 13 residues. CDR3 sequence: CATGWGVSYEQYF. DNA for the CDR3: TGTGCCACCGGGTGGGGCGTCTCCTACGAGCAGTACTTC.

This chain links TRBV11-2 with TRBJ2-7; 9 nucleotides align to TRBD1. V lost 5 bases and J lost 4; bases outside the gene matches: 3. Per germline, CDR1 SGHAT and CDR2 FQNNGV. CDR3 length: 13 amino acids. The CDR3 coding sequence is TGTGCCAGCAGCCCGGGACAGGGTTACGAGCAGTACTTC. This gives the protein CASSPGQGYEQYF. Using reference TRBV11-2 and TRBJ2-7 for the parts outside the CDR3, the full variable domain is EAGVAQSPRYKIIEKRQSVAFWCNPISGHATLYWYQQILGQGPKLLIQFQNNGVVDDSQLPKDRFSAERLKGVDSTLKIQPAKLEDSAVYLCASSPGQGYEQYFGPGTRLTVT.

The chain is built from TRBV9 and TRBJ1-2; TRBD1 matches at 7 bases. Germline loops: CDR1 SGDLS, CDR2 YYNGEE. After removal of 0 bases from V and 4 bases from J, the junction contained 3 bases not matched to a gene. CDR3 size: 14 residues. CDR3 nucleotide sequence: TGTGCCAGCAGCGTAGGAGGGGGCGTCTATGGCTACACCTTC. Its translation: CASSVGGGVYGYTF.

The chain recombines TRBV9 with TRBJ2-3; TRBD2 might be the D (6 bases). The V gene's germline CDR1 is SGDLS and CDR2 YYNGEE. The CDR3 has 13 residues. The V gene lost 6 bases and the J gene lost 6 bases, with 14 bases spanning the gap. CDR3 loop: CASTSTSVDTQYF. The DNA of the CDR3 is TGTGCCAGCACCTCGACTAGTGTCGATACGCAGTATTTT.

V is TRBV28 and J is TRBJ2-7; no clear D gene. V lost 6 bases, J lost 5 bases, and 8 bases lay in between. Germline lookup yields CDR1 MDHEN and CDR2 SYDVKM. This CDR3 comprises 11 residues. CDR3 sequence: CASRSNNEQYF. DNA for the CDR3: TGTGCCAGCAGGTCAAACAACGAGCAGTACTTC.

The gene calls are TRBV27 and TRBJ1-2; 8 bases align to TRBD1. The germline V gene has CDR1 MNHEY and CDR2 SMNVEV (reference sequence). The ends lost 5 bases at V and 4 bases at J; junction bases unmatched: 6. The CDR3 has 14 residues. CDR3 residues: CASSLDRATYGYTF. CDR3 in DNA: TGTGCCAGCAGTCTGGACAGGGCCACCTATGGCTACACCTTC.